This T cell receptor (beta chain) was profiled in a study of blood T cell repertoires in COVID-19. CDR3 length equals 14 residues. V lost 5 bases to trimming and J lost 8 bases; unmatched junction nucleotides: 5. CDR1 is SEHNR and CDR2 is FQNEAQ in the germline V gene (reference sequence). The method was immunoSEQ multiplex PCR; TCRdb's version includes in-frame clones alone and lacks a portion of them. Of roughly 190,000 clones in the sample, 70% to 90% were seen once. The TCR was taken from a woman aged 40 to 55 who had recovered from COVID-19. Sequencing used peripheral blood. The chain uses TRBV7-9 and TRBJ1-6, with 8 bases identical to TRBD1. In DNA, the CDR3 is TGTGCCAGCAGCCCCGGACAGGGAGATTCACCCCTCCACTTT. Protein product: CASSPGQGDSPLHF.